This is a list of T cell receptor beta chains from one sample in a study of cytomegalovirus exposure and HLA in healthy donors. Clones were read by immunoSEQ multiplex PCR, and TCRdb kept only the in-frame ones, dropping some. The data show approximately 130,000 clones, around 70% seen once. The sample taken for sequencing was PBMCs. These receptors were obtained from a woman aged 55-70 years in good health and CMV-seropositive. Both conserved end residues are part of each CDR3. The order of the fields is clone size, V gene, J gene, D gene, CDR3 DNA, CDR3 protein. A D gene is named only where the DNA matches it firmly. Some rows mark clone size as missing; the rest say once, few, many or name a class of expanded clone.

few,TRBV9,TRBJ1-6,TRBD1,TGTGCCAGCAGCGGTCCCGCGCAGGGGGCAAGGTCACCCCTCCACTTT,CASSGPAQGARSPLHF
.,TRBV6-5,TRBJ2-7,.,TGTGCCAGCAGTTACGGTTCCCAGGCAGGCCACGAGCAGTACTTC,CASSYGSQAGHEQYF
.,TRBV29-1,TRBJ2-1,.,TGCAGCGGTCTTACAGGTTCCTCCTACAATGAGCAGTTCTTC,CSGLTGSSYNEQFF
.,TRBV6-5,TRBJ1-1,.,TGTGCCAGCAGTTCACAGGGTTTAAACACTGAAGCTTTCTTT,CASSSQGLNTEAFF
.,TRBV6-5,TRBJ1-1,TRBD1,TGTGCCAGCAGTTTCACAGGGGGCGAGACTGAAGCTTTCTTT,CASSFTGGETEAFF
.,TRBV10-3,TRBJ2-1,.,TGTGCCATCAGTGAGTCAGGACTTGACAATGAGCAGTTCTTC,CAISESGLDNEQFF
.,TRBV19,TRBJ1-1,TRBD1,TGTGCCAGTAGTCCCGGACAGGGGAACACTGAAGCTTTCTTT,CASSPGQGNTEAFF
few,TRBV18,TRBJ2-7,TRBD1,TGTGCCAGCTCCCGGGACAGGGCCCCCGAGCAGTACTTC,CASSRDRAPEQYF
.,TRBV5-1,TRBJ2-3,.,TGCGCCAGCAGCTTGGACGCCGCGACAACAGATACGCAGTATTTT,CASSLDAATTDTQYF
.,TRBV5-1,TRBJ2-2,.,TGCGCCAGCAGTGGGCAGTCGAACACCGGGGAGCTGTTTTTT,CASSGQSNTGELFF
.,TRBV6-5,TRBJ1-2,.,TGTGCCAGCAGGGACACAGGGTACTATGGCTACACCTTC,CASRDTGYYGYTF
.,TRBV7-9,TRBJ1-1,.,TGTTCCAGCAGCTTGGCGAACACTGAAGCTTTCTTT,CSSSLANTEAFF
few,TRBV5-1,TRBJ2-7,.,TGCGCCAGCAGCCCCCAGGAGGGGGCACTCTACGAGCAGTACTTC,CASSPQEGALYEQYF
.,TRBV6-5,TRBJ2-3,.,TGTGCCAGCAGTTACTCGGCCAGCACAGATACGCAGTATTTT,CASSYSASTDTQYF
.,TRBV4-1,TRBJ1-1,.,TGCGCCAGCAGCCAAGGGGGGGGGTTGGACACTGAAGCTTTCTTT,CASSQGGGLDTEAFF
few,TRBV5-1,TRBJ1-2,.,TGCGCCAGCAGGGAGACAGGAGACTATGGCTACACCTTC,CASRETGDYGYTF
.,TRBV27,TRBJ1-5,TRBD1,TGTGCCAGCAGCCAGGACAGGGGTGGTCAGCCCCAGCATTTT,CASSQDRGGQPQHF
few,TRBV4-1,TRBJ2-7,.,TGCGCCAGCAGCCAATGGGCCAGCTCCTACGAGCAGTACTTC,CASSQWASSYEQYF
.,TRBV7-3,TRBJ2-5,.,TGTGCCAGCAGCTTAAATGCGGGGCCGGGGACCCAGTACTTC,CASSLNAGPGTQYF
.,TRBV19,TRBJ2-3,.,TGTGCCAGTAGTATGGACACAACGATCACAGATACGCAGTATTTT,CASSMDTTITDTQYF
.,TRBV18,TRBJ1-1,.,TGTGCCACCGCGGCCGGGGAGAACACTGAAGCTTTCTTT,CATAAGENTEAFF
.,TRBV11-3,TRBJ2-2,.,TGTGCCAGCAGCTTAAACCCGGGGAGCACCGGGGAGCTGTTTTTT,CASSLNPGSTGELFF
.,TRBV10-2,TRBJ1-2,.,TGCGCCAGCAGTGAACCCCAGGAGTTTGGGGGGTTCTACACCTTC,CASSEPQEFGGFYTF
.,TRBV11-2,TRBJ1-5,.,TGTGCCAGCAGCTTAGAACAGTATAGCAATCAGCCCCAGCATTTT,CASSLEQYSNQPQHF